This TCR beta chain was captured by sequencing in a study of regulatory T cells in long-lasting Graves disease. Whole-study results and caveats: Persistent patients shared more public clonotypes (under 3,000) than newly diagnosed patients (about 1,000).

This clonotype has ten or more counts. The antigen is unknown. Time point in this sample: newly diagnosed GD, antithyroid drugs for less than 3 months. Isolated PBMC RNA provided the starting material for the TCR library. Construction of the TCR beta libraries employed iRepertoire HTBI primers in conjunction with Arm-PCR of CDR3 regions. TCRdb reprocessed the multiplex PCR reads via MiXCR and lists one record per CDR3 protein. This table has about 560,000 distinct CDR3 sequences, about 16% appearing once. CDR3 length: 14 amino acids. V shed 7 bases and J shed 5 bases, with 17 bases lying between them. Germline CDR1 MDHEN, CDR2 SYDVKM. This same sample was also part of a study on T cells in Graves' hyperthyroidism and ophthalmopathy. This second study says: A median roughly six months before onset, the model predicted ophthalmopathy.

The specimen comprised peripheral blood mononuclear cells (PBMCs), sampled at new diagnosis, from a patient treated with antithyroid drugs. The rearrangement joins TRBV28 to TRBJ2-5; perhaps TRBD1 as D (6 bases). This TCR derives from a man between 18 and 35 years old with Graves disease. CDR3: CASTKTGQRETQYF. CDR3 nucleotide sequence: TGTGCCAGCACCAAGACAGGCCAAAGGGAGACCCAGTACTTC.